The 13 T cell receptor beta chains given below trace back to one sample, sequenced in a study of T cell changes during pregnancy in multiple sclerosis. The data were produced by immunoSEQ multiplex PCR, yet TCRdb's version contains in-frame clones alone and is incomplete. The data contain 85,000 to 130,000 clones, 85% to 95% of them seen just once; the ten biggest clones take up around 1.5%. Material: peripheral blood, obtained after pregnancy. The receptors here all came from a female donor with multiple sclerosis, enrolled in a pregnancy study.

The V gene is TRBV18, the J gene TRBJ2-7, with 11 nucleotides matching TRBD2. V lost 1 base, J lost 3 bases, and 8 bases stayed unmatched. The CDR3 consists of 17 residues. The germline V gene encodes CDR1 KGHSH and CDR2 LQKENI. CDR3 residues: CASSPRALAGGVYEQYF. The DNA for the CDR3 is TGTGCCAGCTCACCACGTGCCCTAGCGGGAGGCGTCTACGAGCAGTACTTC. The full variable domain, its missing parts supplied by reference TRBV18 and TRBJ2-7, is NAGVMQNPRHLVRRRGQEARLRCSPMKGHSHVYWYRQLPEEGLKFMVYLQKENIIDESGMPKERFSAEFPKEGPSILRIQQVVRGDSAAYFCASSPRALAGGVYEQYFGPGTRLTVT.

The chain uses TRBV27 and TRBJ2-1; possibly TRBD1 for D (5 bases). V was trimmed by 2 bases and J by 7 bases, leaving 12 bases between them. The CDR3 runs 14 residues. The germline V gene encodes CDR1 MNHEY and CDR2 SMNVEV (reference sequence). The CDR3 DNA reads TGTGCCAGCAGTTTAATAGGCAGGGAAAATGAGCAGTTCTTC. Protein sequence: CASSLIGRENEQFF.

This chain connects TRBV18 to TRBJ2-1; 8 bases align to TRBD1. Trimming cost V 4 bases and J 4 bases; bases outside gene matches: 6. The CDR3 is made up of 15 amino acids. Germline assignment: CDR1 KGHSH and CDR2 LQKENI. The CDR3 nucleotides read TGTGCCAGCTCACAACCGGGACAGGAGTACAATGAGCAGTTCTTC. This codes for CASSQPGQEYNEQFF.

The chain has TRBV19 and TRBJ1-2; TRBD1 is a possible D gene (5 bases). This CDR3 is 15 amino acids long. In germline, CDR1 is LNHDA, CDR2 SQIVND (reference sequence). Deletions cut 3 bases from V and 4 bases from J, with 15 bases between. Here the CDR3 DNA reads TGTGCCAGTAGTATCCCCCGGGGGGAAACCTATGGCTACACCTTC. Amino acids: CASSIPRGETYGYTF.

CDR3 DNA: TGTGCCAGCAGCTTAAAGGGGCCAAACACCGGGGAGCTGTTTTTT. Its protein product is CASSLKGPNTGELFF. This chain connects TRBV7-3 to TRBJ2-2; TRBD1 might be the D (5 bases). Deletions cut 1 base from V and 2 bases from J, with 8 bases between. CDR1 and CDR2 (germline): SGHTA, FQGTGA. This CDR3 contains 15 residues.

The chain has TRBV5-1 and TRBJ2-7, with D possibly TRBD1 on 5 matching bases. Trimming stripped 4 bases from V and 1 base from J, with 15 bases between. Germline assignment: CDR1 SGHRS and CDR2 YFSETQ. The CDR3 runs to 15 residues. The CDR3 nucleotides read TGCGCCAGCAGCCCTACAGGCTCGGCTTCCTACGAGCAGTACTTC. Residues: CASSPTGSASYEQYF.

This rearrangement joins TRBV18 to TRBJ1-3; D unresolved. CDR1 and CDR2 (germline): KGHSH, LQKENI. CDR3 length: 13 residues. Trimming removed 4 bases at V and 2 bases at J, with 6 bases between. CDR3 sequence reads: CASSQQTGNTIYF. The CDR3 DNA follows: TGTGCCAGCTCACAACAGACTGGAAACACCATATATTTT.

As DNA, the CDR3 is TGTGCCAGCAGCAAGACTTCCCCCGGGAACACTGAAGCTTTCTTT. The encoded protein is CASSKTSPGNTEAFF. The chain links TRBV6-5 to TRBJ1-1; D is unresolved. Looked up from germline, CDR1 is MNHEY and CDR2 is SVGAGI. V was pared by 6 bases and J by 1 base, with 15 bases between. The CDR3 is 15 residues long.

V and J are TRBV27 and TRBJ2-1; 11 nucleotides agree with TRBD2. The J segment lost 3 bases and the V segment lost 8 bases, leaving 9 bases of the junction unmatched. The germline V gene encodes CDR1 MNHEY and CDR2 SMNVEV (reference sequence). The CDR3 runs to 16 residues. CDR3 sequence (DNA): TGTGCCAGCTACCTAGCGGGAGGACCCCTCTACAATGAGCAGTTCTTC. This gives the protein CASYLAGGPLYNEQFF.

The chain has TRBV29-1 and TRBJ2-2, with 10 bases that match TRBD2. V lost 5 bases to trimming and J lost 0 bases; unmatched junction nucleotides: 0. There are 14 residues in the CDR3. Per the germline V gene, CDR1 is SQVTM and CDR2 is ANQGSEA. CDR3 residues: CSVSGRANTGELFF. The CDR3 bases are TGCAGCGTTAGCGGGAGGGCGAACACCGGGGAGCTGTTTTTT.

This clone was observed once. The CDR3 spells CASSILTGGLYEQYF. CDR3 nucleotides: TGTGCCAGTAGTATCCTGACAGGGGGACTCTACGAGCAGTACTTC. The chain joins TRBV19 to TRBJ2-7; 9 bases fit TRBD1. V lost 3 bases and J lost 3; bases outside the gene matches: 6. Germline CDR1 reads LNHDA; CDR2 reads SQIVND (reference sequence). This CDR3 contains 15 residues.

This sequence joins TRBV13 and TRBJ2-5; 7 bases are a match to TRBD1. The germline gives CDR1 PRHDT, CDR2 FYEKMQ (reference sequence). After removal of 3 bases from V and 5 bases from J, the junction contained 3 bases not matched to a gene. The CDR3 consists of 13 residues. The CDR3 sequence is CASSFSTGETQYF. CDR3 in DNA: TGTGCCAGCAGCTTTTCGACAGGGGAGACCCAGTACTTC.

The chain joins TRBV7-3 to TRBJ2-3; D may be TRBD2 (5 bases). The CDR3 totals 16 residues. In germline, CDR1 is SGHTA, CDR2 FQGTGA. V lost 1 base, J lost 0 bases, and 11 bases lay in between. The CDR3 region is CASSLRGRGSTDTQYF. Written as DNA, the CDR3 is TGTGCCAGCAGCTTAAGAGGACGGGGAAGCACAGATACGCAGTATTTT. Filled out from reference TRBV7-3 and TRBJ2-3, the complete variable domain reads GAGVSQTPSNKVTEKGKYVELRCDPISGHTALYWYRQSLGQGPEFLIYFQGTGAADDSGLPNDRFFAVRPEGSVSTLKIQRTERGDSAVYLCASSLRGRGSTDTQYFGPGTRLTVL.